Listed below are T cell receptor beta chains from one sample, sequenced in a study of CXCR3-negative and CXCR3-positive naive CD8 T cells. One entry per CDR3 protein, without DNA, is what TCRdb gives after re-calling the 5' RACE reads. This specimen shows 100,000 to 150,000 distinct CDR3 sequences; the ten leading clones hold approximately 0.29%. Specimen: naive CXCR3- CD8+ T cells from blood. These receptors came from a human donor in good health. Some clones in this sample may be carry-over from other donors' samples. CDR3s include the opening cysteine and the closing phenylalanine or tryptophan. The order of the fields is J gene, V gene, CDR3 protein.

J: TRBJ2-5
V: TRBV7-6
CDR3: CASSLTGGTETQYF

J: TRBJ2-7
V: TRBV7-8
CDR3: CASSLLADGSFYEQYF

J: TRBJ1-1
V: TRBV5-1
CDR3: CASRHGTAIEAFF

J: TRBJ2-3
V: TRBV28
CDR3: CASSSPRTSGNTDTQYF

J: TRBJ2-7
V: TRBV5-1
CDR3: CASSTPQGPSSYEQYF

J: TRBJ2-1
V: TRBV5-1
CDR3: CASSSTSGGYNEQFF

J: TRBJ2-1
V: TRBV13
CDR3: CASSLGLPGTRQFF

J: TRBJ2-7
V: TRBV5-6
CDR3: CASSLVVGGIQYF

J: TRBJ2-7
V: TRBV29-1
CDR3: CSVVVQGLSYEQYF

J: TRBJ2-3
V: TRBV6-5
CDR3: CASSFGTALDTQYF

J: TRBJ2-1
V: TRBV28
CDR3: CASSFSGSFSRFF

J: TRBJ2-7
V: TRBV6-1
CDR3: CASSEAQGGEQYF

J: TRBJ2-2
V: TRBV7-3
CDR3: CASSYLTGGELFF

J: TRBJ1-5
V: TRBV12-3/TRBV12-4
CDR3: CASSADSPNQPQHF

J: TRBJ2-2
V: TRBV7-8
CDR3: CASTQVGGGLTNTGELFF

J: TRBJ2-1
V: TRBV6-5
CDR3: CASSPLSGGWNEQFF

J: TRBJ1-5
V: TRBV7-9
CDR3: CASSSLTPEGNQPQHF